What follows is one T cell receptor beta chain and its context. Its antigen is as yet unknown. The table came from immunoSEQ multiplex PCR; TCRdb's copy has only in-frame clones and leaves some out. The top ten hold around 0.13% of the sample, which has 2 million to 2.5 million clones, about 95% seen once. These data come from a study of shared clonotypes between healthy human individuals. Findings of the study overall: Sorted-subset sequencing, rarefaction showed, was incomplete despite large depth. Tissue TCR repertoires likely differ from these blood-only repertoires.

Recent vaccinations or acute infections were absent in the healthy HIV-negative adult donors. Each donor was a Caucasian adult residing in Nashville, Tennessee. The germline V gene encodes CDR1 SEHNR and CDR2 FQNEAQ (reference sequence). V was shortened by 1 base and J by 2 bases, with 12 bases between the two germline ends. This CDR3 region has 16 residues. Sequenced input: naive CD4+ T cells sorted from blood. Subset defined: CD45RA+ positively selected. The origin of this receptor is a man between 18 and 35 years old in good health. The chain recombines TRBV7-9 with TRBJ1-3, with D unclear. The CDR3 DNA is TGTGCCAGCAGCTTAGGGTCCCAAGGGACTGGAAACACCATATATTTT. This translates into CASSLGSQGTGNTIYF.